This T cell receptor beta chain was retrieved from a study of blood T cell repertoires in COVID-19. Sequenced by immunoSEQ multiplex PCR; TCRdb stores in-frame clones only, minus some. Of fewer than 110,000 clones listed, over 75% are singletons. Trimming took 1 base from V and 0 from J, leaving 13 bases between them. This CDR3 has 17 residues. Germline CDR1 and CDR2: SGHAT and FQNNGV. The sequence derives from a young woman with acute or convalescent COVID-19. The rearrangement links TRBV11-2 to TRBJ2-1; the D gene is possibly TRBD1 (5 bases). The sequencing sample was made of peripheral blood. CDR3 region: CASSLVRVPSSYNEQFF. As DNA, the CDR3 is TGTGCCAGCAGCTTAGTCAGGGTGCCTAGCTCCTACAATGAGCAGTTCTTC.